This TCR beta chain was retrieved from a study of T cell repertoires in cytomegalovirus infection. Looking at the study overall: HLA-B-restricted CMV epitopes that are well studied were used alongside recently identified HLA-C-restricted ones. Study-wide findings and caveats: HLA-C-restricted CMV clonotypes gave the most frequent clonotype in two of eight donors.

Using its own MiXCR run on the reads, TCRdb lists one record per CDR3 protein. The data show about 770,000 distinct CDR3 sequences, 25% to 30% seen once. To note about this clonotype: Its antigen is currently unknown.

V lost 3 bases and J 8 bases, leaving 13 bases between the germline ends. Germline CDR1 is MNHEY and CDR2 is SVGEGT. The CDR3 is 13 residues long. This receptor was identified in a human donor in good health (CMV status not recorded). Some clones in this sample may be carry-over from other donors' samples. Sample: cultured CD8+ T cells from PBMCs, taken from culture after CMV antigen stimulation. The rearrangement uses TRBV6-2 or TRBV6-3 and TRBJ1-1; D remains ambiguous. This CDR3 is CASSYGPRVEAFF. In nucleotides, the CDR3 is TGTGCCAGCAGTTATGGACCCCGCGTAGAAGCTTTCTTT.